These T cell receptor beta chains were read from a single sample in a study of T cell responses to AZD1222 COVID-19 vaccine. TCRdb keeps only in-frame clones here, not all; method: immunoSEQ multiplex PCR. The sample gives 150,000 to 200,000 clones, approximately 86% of which show up once; 11% is in the top ten. The sample in question was peripheral blood, obtained 28 days after the second AZD1222 dose. These receptors came from an adult who received the AZD1222 COVID-19 vaccine. Both conserved end residues are part of each CDR3. A D gene is named only where the DNA matches it firmly. Size is stated for part of the rows, as once, few or many counts, or as a class when the clone is expanded.

j_call d_call v_call clone_size cdr3_aa cdr3_nt
TRBJ2-7 TRBD1 TRBV7-6 - CASSLVGQGAGTYEQYF TGTGCCAGCAGCTTAGTGGGACAGGGGGCGGGTACCTACGAGCAGTACTTC
TRBJ1-1 - TRBV29-1 - CSGGQNTEAFF TGCAGCGGGGGACAGAACACTGAAGCTTTCTTT
TRBJ2-5 - TRBV25-1 - CASSEYGPKETQYF TGTGCCAGCAGTGAATACGGACCAAAAGAGACCCAGTACTTC
TRBJ1-2 - TRBV9 - CASSAGRADSHYGYTF TGTGCCAGCAGCGCGGGGAGGGCTGACAGCCACTATGGCTACACCTTC
TRBJ2-7 TRBD1 TRBV19 - CASSYGQDGSYEQYF TGTGCCAGTAGCTATGGACAGGATGGGTCCTACGAGCAGTACTTC
TRBJ1-2 - TRBV12-5 - CASAPSLLWGYTF TGTGCTAGTGCCCCTTCGCTTCTCTGGGGCTACACCTTC
TRBJ2-1 TRBD2 TRBV6-2/TRBV6-3 - CASSDTKRGGNNEQFF TGTGCCAGCAGTGATACTAAGCGGGGGGGAAACAATGAGCAGTTCTTC
TRBJ1-5 - TRBV19 - CASTPLGGSNQPQHF TGTGCCAGTACCCCTTTGGGGGGGAGCAATCAGCCCCAGCATTTT
TRBJ1-5 - TRBV19 once CASNRGYNQPQHF TGTGCCAGTAATAGGGGCTACAATCAGCCCCAGCATTTT
TRBJ2-3 TRBD1 TRBV10-3 - CAISESTGTRTDTQYF TGTGCCATCAGTGAGTCGACAGGGACCCGCACAGATACGCAGTATTTT
TRBJ1-1 TRBD1 TRBV19 - CASSPRSGTGAEAFF TGTGCCAGTAGTCCAAGATCCGGGACAGGGGCTGAAGCTTTCTTT
TRBJ1-1 TRBD1 TRBV6-5 - CASKFGQGGTEAFF TGTGCCAGCAAATTTGGACAGGGCGGTACTGAAGCTTTCTTT
TRBJ1-4 - TRBV6-6 - CASSSRATNEKLFF TGTGCCAGCAGTTCGCGAGCAACTAATGAAAAACTGTTTTTT
TRBJ1-1 TRBD1 TRBV19 - CASSPRDRDAFF TGTGCCAGTAGTCCCCGGGACAGGGACGCTTTCTTT
TRBJ2-3 - TRBV6-1 - CASRWGAPKDTQYF TGTGCCAGCAGATGGGGGGCTCCCAAAGATACGCAGTATTTT
TRBJ1-5 - TRBV5-1 - CASSLGGGSKPQHF TGCGCCAGCAGCTTGGGTGGAGGGAGCAAACCCCAGCATTTT
TRBJ1-5 - TRBV10-3 few CATLESIGNQPQHF TGTGCCACTTTAGAGTCAATAGGTAATCAGCCCCAGCATTTT
TRBJ1-2 TRBD1 TRBV25-1 - CASSAEGASIYGYTF TGTGCCAGCAGTGCAGAGGGGGCGAGTATCTATGGCTACACCTTC
TRBJ2-5 - TRBV11-3 - CASSLTDQETQYF TGTGCCAGCAGCTTAACAGACCAAGAGACCCAGTACTTC
TRBJ2-3 - TRBV5-4 - CASSIRGALLSTDTQYF TGTGCCAGCAGCATTCGGGGTGCCCTACTGAGCACAGATACGCAGTATTTT
TRBJ2-7 - TRBV4-2 - CASSQDISGEQYF TGTGCCAGCAGCCAAGATATCTCTGGCGAGCAGTACTTC
TRBJ2-7 - TRBV5-6 - CASSFRAEQYF TGTGCCAGCAGCTTTAGAGCCGAGCAGTACTTC
TRBJ2-1 TRBD1 TRBV2 - CASKNRGGNEQFF TGTGCCAGCAAAAACAGGGGTGGGAATGAGCAGTTCTTC
TRBJ1-1 - TRBV6-6 - CASRRQGTEAFF TGTGCCAGCAGGCGACAAGGGACTGAAGCTTTCTTT
TRBJ2-3 - TRBV11-2 - CASSSLGDTQYF TGTGCCAGCAGCTCCCTAGGGGATACGCAGTATTTT
TRBJ1-4 - TRBV7-2 - CASSADRYNEKLFF TGTGCCAGCAGCGCCGACAGGTACAATGAAAAACTGTTTTTT
TRBJ1-1 - TRBV23-1 - CASSQKWTKGNEAFF TGCGCCAGCAGTCAAAAGTGGACGAAGGGTAATGAAGCTTTCTTT
TRBJ1-2 - TRBV7-8 - CASSMTWRDYGYTF TGTGCCAGCAGCATGACGTGGCGTGACTATGGCTACACCTTC
TRBJ1-3 - TRBV4-3 - CASSQASRSGNTIYF TGCGCCAGCAGCCAAGCGAGTCGCTCTGGAAACACCATATATTTT
TRBJ1-3 - TRBV7-8 - CASTPSGRHSGNTIYF TGTGCCAGCACTCCCTCGGGACGGCATTCTGGAAACACCATATATTTT
TRBJ1-6 TRBD1 TRBV6-1 - CASSETGANSPLHF TGTGCCAGCAGTGAAACAGGGGCCAACTCACCCCTCCACTTT
TRBJ1-4 - TRBV4-1 - CASSLDREKLFF TGCGCCAGCAGCTTGGACAGAGAAAAACTGTTTTTT
TRBJ1-4 TRBD1 TRBV28 - CASRSQGNGEKLFF TGTGCCAGCAGATCACAGGGGAACGGGGAAAAACTGTTTTTT
TRBJ2-4 TRBD1 TRBV28 - CASSSTGGVAKNIQYF TGTGCCAGCAGTTCAACAGGGGGCGTAGCCAAAAACATTCAGTACTTC
TRBJ2-1 TRBD2 TRBV30 - CAWTRTSGSLPGFF TGTGCCTGGACCCGGACTAGCGGTTCTCTTCCGGGGTTCTTC
TRBJ2-1 - TRBV24-1 - CATSVRDEQFF TGTGCCACCAGTGTGCGGGATGAGCAGTTCTTC
TRBJ2-7 TRBD2 TRBV5-1 - CASSLAGTSGGRVPYEQYF TGCGCCAGCAGCTTGGCCGGGACTAGCGGGGGTAGAGTCCCCTACGAGCAGTACTTC
TRBJ1-1 - TRBV19 - CASSRDTWNTEAFF TGTGCCAGTAGTAGGGACACGTGGAACACTGAAGCTTTCTTT
TRBJ1-1 - TRBV29-1 - CSVAPTGATEAFF TGCAGCGTTGCTCCCACAGGAGCCACTGAAGCTTTCTTT
TRBJ2-1 TRBD2 TRBV5-1 - CASSLVSGLGANEQFF TGCGCCAGCAGCTTGGTGTCGGGACTAGGGGCCAATGAGCAGTTCTTC